These T cell receptor beta chains were read from a single sample in a study of shared clonotypes between healthy human individuals. Using immunoSEQ multiplex PCR, the repertoire was profiled, and TCRdb retains in-frame clones only, with some absent. Among some 2,500,000 clones, 85% to 95% were seen once, and the ten largest hold 0.3% to 0.45%. Sequencing input: naive CD4+ T cells from PBMCs. The receptors shown here come from a man aged 18 to 35 in good health. Some clones in this sample may be carry-over from other donors' samples. Both conserved end residues are part of each CDR3. The order of the fields is clone size, J gene, V gene, D gene, CDR3 DNA, CDR3 protein. The D gene is left open where the match is weak. A row's size may be missing; if present it is once, few, many or a size class.

clone_size: .; j_call: TRBJ1-1; v_call: TRBV19; d_call: TRBD1; cdr3_nt: TGTGCCAGTAGGACAGGGCGGGACACTGAAGCTTTCTTT; cdr3_aa: CASRTGRDTEAFF
clone_size: .; j_call: TRBJ1-2; v_call: TRBV5-4; d_call: .; cdr3_nt: TGTGCCAGCAGCTTGTCGGGGACGAACTATGGCTACACCTTC; cdr3_aa: CASSLSGTNYGYTF
clone_size: few; j_call: TRBJ1-4; v_call: TRBV29-1; d_call: .; cdr3_nt: TGCAGCGTTAGAGACACCGGGACGGATAATGAAAAACTGTTTTTT; cdr3_aa: CSVRDTGTDNEKLFF
clone_size: .; j_call: TRBJ2-1; v_call: TRBV4-3; d_call: TRBD1; cdr3_nt: TGCGCCAGCAGCCCCAAGGACAGGGGGCATAACAATGAGCAGTTCTTC; cdr3_aa: CASSPKDRGHNNEQFF
clone_size: .; j_call: TRBJ1-3; v_call: TRBV2; d_call: .; cdr3_nt: TGTGCCAGCAGTAGGGACGGAGGAAACACCATATATTTT; cdr3_aa: CASSRDGGNTIYF
clone_size: .; j_call: TRBJ1-5; v_call: TRBV11-2; d_call: .; cdr3_nt: TGTGCCAGCAGCTGGGGGGTGGATCAGCCCCAGCATTTT; cdr3_aa: CASSWGVDQPQHF
clone_size: .; j_call: TRBJ2-7; v_call: TRBV7-2; d_call: .; cdr3_nt: TGTGCCAGCAGCTTCTTAGGGGCAGTCGAGCAGTACTTC; cdr3_aa: CASSFLGAVEQYF
clone_size: .; j_call: TRBJ2-3; v_call: TRBV28; d_call: .; cdr3_nt: TGTGCCAGCAGTTCCGGACAGACCACAGATACGCAGTATTTT; cdr3_aa: CASSSGQTTDTQYF
clone_size: .; j_call: TRBJ2-7; v_call: TRBV4-3; d_call: TRBD2; cdr3_nt: TGCGCCAGCAGCCAATTTCATAGCGGGGTCTACGAGCAGTACTTC; cdr3_aa: CASSQFHSGVYEQYF
clone_size: .; j_call: TRBJ2-7; v_call: TRBV7-2; d_call: TRBD2; cdr3_nt: TGTGCCAGCAGCCTCGACCGGACTAGCGGGGAATACGAGCAGTACTTC; cdr3_aa: CASSLDRTSGEYEQYF
clone_size: .; j_call: TRBJ2-1; v_call: TRBV7-9; d_call: .; cdr3_nt: TGTGCCAGCAGTCCCCGTGGAGCGACCTCCTACAATGAGCAGTTCTTC; cdr3_aa: CASSPRGATSYNEQFF
clone_size: .; j_call: TRBJ2-7; v_call: TRBV5-1; d_call: .; cdr3_nt: TGCGCCAGCAGCTCTCCTGAGGGTTCCTACGAGCAGTACTTC; cdr3_aa: CASSSPEGSYEQYF
clone_size: few; j_call: TRBJ1-2; v_call: TRBV5-6; d_call: .; cdr3_nt: TGTGCCAGCAGCCTAAGGGACGTTGGCTACACCTTC; cdr3_aa: CASSLRDVGYTF
clone_size: .; j_call: TRBJ2-1; v_call: TRBV6-5; d_call: .; cdr3_nt: TGTGCCAGCAGTTACTCGGGGCAACCGGATGAGCAGTTCTTC; cdr3_aa: CASSYSGQPDEQFF
clone_size: few; j_call: TRBJ2-7; v_call: TRBV27; d_call: TRBD2; cdr3_nt: TGTGCCAGCAGGAGAGCGGGAGGAAGCTACGAGCAGTACTTC; cdr3_aa: CASRRAGGSYEQYF
clone_size: .; j_call: TRBJ2-2; v_call: TRBV19; d_call: .; cdr3_nt: TGTGCCAGTAGTTCCCACTACAGGAGGAACACCGGGGAGCTGTTTTTT; cdr3_aa: CASSSHYRRNTGELFF
clone_size: .; j_call: TRBJ2-5; v_call: TRBV28; d_call: TRBD2; cdr3_nt: TGTGCCAGCATCGAACCCCGACCGGGGGGGGTAGAGACCCAGTACTTC; cdr3_aa: CASIEPRPGGVETQYF
clone_size: few; j_call: TRBJ2-3; v_call: TRBV18; d_call: TRBD2; cdr3_nt: TGTGCCAGCTCACCATACGGGACTAGCGTCGGGAGCACAGATACGCAGTATTTT; cdr3_aa: CASSPYGTSVGSTDTQYF
clone_size: .; j_call: TRBJ2-4; v_call: TRBV28; d_call: .; cdr3_nt: TGTGCCAGCAGTTCCGGGACCCAAGGGGTCATTCAGTACTTC; cdr3_aa: CASSSGTQGVIQYF